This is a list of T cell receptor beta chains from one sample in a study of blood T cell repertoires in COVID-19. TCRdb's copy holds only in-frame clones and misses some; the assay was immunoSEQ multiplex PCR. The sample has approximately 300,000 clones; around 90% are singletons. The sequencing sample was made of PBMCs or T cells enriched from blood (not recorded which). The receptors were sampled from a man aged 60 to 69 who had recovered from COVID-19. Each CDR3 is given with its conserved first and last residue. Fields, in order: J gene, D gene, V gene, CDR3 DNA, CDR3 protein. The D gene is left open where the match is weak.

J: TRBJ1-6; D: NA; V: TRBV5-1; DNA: TGCGCCAGCAGCTTGGAGACGGAGGGCCTTTCACCCCTCCACTTT; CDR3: CASSLETEGLSPLHF
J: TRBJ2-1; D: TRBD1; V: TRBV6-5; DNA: TGTGCCAGCAGTCCCTCGGGACAGGGACTGAATGAGCAGTTCTTC; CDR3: CASSPSGQGLNEQFF
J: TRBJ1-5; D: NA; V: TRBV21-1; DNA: TGTGCCAGCAGCCCGCAGGTTTCTAGCAATCAGCCCCAGCATTTT; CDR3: CASSPQVSSNQPQHF
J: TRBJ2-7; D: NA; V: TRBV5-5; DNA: TGTGCCAGCAGCGCATATCCGGGGCCTAGACTAGTCGCAGAATCTGGCGAGCAGTACTTC; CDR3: CASSAYPGPRLVAESGEQYF
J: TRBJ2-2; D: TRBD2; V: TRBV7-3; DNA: TGTGCCAGCAGCTTAATAAGCGGGGCGAACACCGGGGAGCTGTTTTTT; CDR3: CASSLISGANTGELFF
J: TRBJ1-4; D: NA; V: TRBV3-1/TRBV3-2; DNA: TGTGCCAGCAGCTTTTATCTCAGGAAGGAAAAACTGTTTTTT; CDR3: CASSFYLRKEKLFF
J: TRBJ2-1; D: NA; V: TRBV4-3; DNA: TGCGCCAGCAGCCGAACAGGGAGTTCCTACAATGAGCAGTTCTTC; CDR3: CASSRTGSSYNEQFF
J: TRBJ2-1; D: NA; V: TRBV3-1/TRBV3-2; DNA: TGTGCCAGCAGCCAAACAGGGAGCTCCTACAATGAGCAGTTCTTC; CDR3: CASSQTGSSYNEQFF
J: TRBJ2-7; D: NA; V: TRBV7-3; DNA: TGTGCCAGCAGCCCCGTCTTCTCCTACGAGCAGTACTTC; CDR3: CASSPVFSYEQYF
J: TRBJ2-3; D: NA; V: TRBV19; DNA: TGTGCCAGTAGCTCAACCGAGGTGGATACGCAGTATTTT; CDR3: CASSSTEVDTQYF
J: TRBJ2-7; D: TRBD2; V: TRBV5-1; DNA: TGCGCCAGCAGCTACCTAATTGGGACTAGCGGGAGTGACGAGCAGTACTTC; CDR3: CASSYLIGTSGSDEQYF
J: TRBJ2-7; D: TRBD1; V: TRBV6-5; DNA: TGTGCCAGCACGGGACAGCCTAACTACGAGCAGTACTTC; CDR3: CASTGQPNYEQYF
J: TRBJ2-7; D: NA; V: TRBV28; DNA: TGTGCCAGCAACAGACAACTCCTGGTCGAGCAGTACTTC; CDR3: CASNRQLLVEQYF
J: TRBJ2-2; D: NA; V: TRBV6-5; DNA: TGTGCCAGCCGGGACACGAACACCGGGGAGCTGTTTTTT; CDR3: CASRDTNTGELFF
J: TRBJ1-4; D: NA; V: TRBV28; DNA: TGTGCCAGCAGTTTAGAACAGGGTCAGGTGTTTTTT; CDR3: CASSLEQGQVFF
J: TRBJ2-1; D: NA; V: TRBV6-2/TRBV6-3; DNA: TGTGCCAGCAGTTACTCGGGGACTTCCAGTGAGCAGTTCTTC; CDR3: CASSYSGTSSEQFF
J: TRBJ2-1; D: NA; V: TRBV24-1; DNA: TGTGCCACCAGTGATACGACAGCTAAGAACATATTCCATGAGCAGTTCTTC; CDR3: CATSDTTAKNIFHEQFF
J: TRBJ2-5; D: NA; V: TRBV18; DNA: TGTGCCAGCTCACCAAGCGCGTTGGCCCAAGAGACCCAGTACTTC; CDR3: CASSPSALAQETQYF
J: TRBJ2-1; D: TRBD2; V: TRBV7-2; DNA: TGTGCCAGCAGCCTACGGACTAGCGGAGACAATGAGCAGTTCTTC; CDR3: CASSLRTSGDNEQFF
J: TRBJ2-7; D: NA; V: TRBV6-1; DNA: TGTGCCAGCAGTGAAGATAGAACTTACTCCTACGAGCAGTACTTC; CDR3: CASSEDRTYSYEQYF
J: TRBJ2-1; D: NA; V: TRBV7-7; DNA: TGTGCTAGCAGCTTAGGGACTTTTTCCGCGAATGAGCAGTTCTTC; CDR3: CASSLGTFSANEQFF
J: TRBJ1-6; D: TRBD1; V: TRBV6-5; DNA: TGTGCCAGCAGTTCCGACAGGGGGCCTTATTCACCCCTCCACTTT; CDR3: CASSSDRGPYSPLHF
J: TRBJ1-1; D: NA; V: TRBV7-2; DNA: TGTGCCAGCAGCCCTGACATGCCTGAAGCTTTCTTT; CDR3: CASSPDMPEAFF
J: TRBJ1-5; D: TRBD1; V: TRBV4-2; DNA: TGTGCCAGCAGCCAAAGGACAGGGGCGGGTAATAGCAATCAGCCCCAGCATTTT; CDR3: CASSQRTGAGNSNQPQHF
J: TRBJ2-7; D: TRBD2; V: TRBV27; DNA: TGTGCCAGCAGTGATGGACTAGCAGTGAACGAGCAGTACTTC; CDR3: CASSDGLAVNEQYF
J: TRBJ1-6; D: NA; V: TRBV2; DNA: TGTGCCAGCAGCTTAAATTCACCCCTCCACTTT; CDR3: CASSLNSPLHF
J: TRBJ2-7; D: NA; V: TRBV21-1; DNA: TGTGCCAGCTGCCACTGGACAGGGGGCTACGAGCAGTACTTC; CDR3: CASCHWTGGYEQYF
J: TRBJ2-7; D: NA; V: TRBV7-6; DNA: TGTGCCAGCAGCCGACAGTCGGGCTCCCCCTACGAGCAGTACTTC; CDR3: CASSRQSGSPYEQYF
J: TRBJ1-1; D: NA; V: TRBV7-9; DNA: TGTGCCAGCAGCTTTGGAGGGGAAACTGAAGCTTTCTTT; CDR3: CASSFGGETEAFF
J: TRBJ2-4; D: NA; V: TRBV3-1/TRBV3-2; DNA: TGTGCCAGCAGCCTTCTGCGGGAAGGGGCCAAAAACATTCAGTACTTC; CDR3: CASSLLREGAKNIQYF
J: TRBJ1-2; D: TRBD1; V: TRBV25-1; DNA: TGTGCCAGCCGAGAGGGACAGGTACCCTATGGCTACACCTTC; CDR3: CASREGQVPYGYTF